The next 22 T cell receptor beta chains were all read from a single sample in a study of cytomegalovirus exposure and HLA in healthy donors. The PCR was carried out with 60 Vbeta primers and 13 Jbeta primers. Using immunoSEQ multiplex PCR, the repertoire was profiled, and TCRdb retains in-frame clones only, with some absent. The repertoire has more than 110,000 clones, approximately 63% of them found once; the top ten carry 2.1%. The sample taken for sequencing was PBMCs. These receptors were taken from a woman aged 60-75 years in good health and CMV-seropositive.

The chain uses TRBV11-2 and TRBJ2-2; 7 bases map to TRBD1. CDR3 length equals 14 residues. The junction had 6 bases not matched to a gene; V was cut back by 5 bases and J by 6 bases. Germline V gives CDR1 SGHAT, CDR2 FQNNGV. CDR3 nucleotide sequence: TGTGCCAGCAGCCAGACAGGGTCGGCCGGGGAGCTGTTTTTT. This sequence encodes CASSQTGSAGELFF.

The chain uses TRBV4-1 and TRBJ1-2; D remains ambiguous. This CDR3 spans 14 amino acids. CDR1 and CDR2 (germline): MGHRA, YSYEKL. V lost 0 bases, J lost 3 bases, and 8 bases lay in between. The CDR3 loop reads CASSQDFIDYGYTF. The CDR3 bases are TGCGCCAGCAGCCAAGATTTCATAGACTATGGCTACACCTTC.

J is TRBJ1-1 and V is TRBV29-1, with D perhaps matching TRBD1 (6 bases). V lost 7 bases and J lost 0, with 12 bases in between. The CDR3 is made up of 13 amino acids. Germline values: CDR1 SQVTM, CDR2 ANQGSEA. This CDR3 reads CSATTGMNTEAFF. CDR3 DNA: TGCAGCGCTACGACAGGAATGAACACTGAAGCTTTCTTT.

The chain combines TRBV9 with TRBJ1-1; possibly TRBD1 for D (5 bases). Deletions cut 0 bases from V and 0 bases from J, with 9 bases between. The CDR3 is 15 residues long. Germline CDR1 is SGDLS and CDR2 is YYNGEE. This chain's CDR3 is CASSVGQLLNTEAFF. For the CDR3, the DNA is TGTGCCAGCAGCGTAGGACAGCTCCTGAACACTGAAGCTTTCTTT.

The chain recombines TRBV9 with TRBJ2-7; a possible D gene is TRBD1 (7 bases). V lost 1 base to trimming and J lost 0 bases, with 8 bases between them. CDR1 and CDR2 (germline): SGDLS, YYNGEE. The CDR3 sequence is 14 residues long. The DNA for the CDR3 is TGTGCCAGCAGCGTACAGGGGGGCTCCTACGAGCAGTACTTC. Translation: CASSVQGGSYEQYF.

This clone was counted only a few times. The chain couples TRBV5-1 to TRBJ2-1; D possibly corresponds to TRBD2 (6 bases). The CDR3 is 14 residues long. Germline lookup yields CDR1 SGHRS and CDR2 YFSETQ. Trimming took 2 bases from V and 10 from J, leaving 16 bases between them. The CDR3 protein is CASSLGGKGAEQFF. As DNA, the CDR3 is TGCGCCAGCAGCTTAGGCGGGAAGGGCGCCGAGCAGTTCTTC.

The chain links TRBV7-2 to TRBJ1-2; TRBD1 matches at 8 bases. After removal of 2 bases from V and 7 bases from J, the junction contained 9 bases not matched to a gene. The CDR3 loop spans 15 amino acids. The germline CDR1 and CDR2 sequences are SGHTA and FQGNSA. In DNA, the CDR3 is TGTGCCAGCAGCTTAAGGACAGGGCGGATAAGTGGCTACACCTTC. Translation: CASSLRTGRISGYTF.

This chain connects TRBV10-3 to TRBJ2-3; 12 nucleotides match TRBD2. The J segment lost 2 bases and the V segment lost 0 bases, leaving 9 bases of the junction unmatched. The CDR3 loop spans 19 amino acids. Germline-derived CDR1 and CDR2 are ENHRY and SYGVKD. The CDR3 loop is CAISESNRLAGGDTDTQYF. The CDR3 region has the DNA TGTGCCATCAGTGAGTCGAATCGGCTAGCGGGAGGGGACACAGATACGCAGTATTTT.

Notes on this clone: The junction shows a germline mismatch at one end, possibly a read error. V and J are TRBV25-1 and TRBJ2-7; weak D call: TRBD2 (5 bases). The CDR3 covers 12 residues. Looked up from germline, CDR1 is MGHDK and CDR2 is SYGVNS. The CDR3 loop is CASRAGLGREYF. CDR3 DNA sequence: TGTGCCAGCAGGGCCGGACTGGGCAGAGAGTATTTC.

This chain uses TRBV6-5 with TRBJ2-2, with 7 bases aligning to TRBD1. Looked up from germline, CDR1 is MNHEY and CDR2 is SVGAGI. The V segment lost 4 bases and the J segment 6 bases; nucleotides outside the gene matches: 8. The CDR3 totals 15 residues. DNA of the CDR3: TGTGCCAGCAGTTCCCGACAGGGATTCGCCGGGGAGCTGTTTTTT. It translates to CASSSRQGFAGELFF.

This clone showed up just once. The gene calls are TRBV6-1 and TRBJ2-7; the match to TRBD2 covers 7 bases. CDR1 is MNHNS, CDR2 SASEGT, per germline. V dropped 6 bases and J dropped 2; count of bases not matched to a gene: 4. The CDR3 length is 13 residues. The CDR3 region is CASRSGTPYEQYF. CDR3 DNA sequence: TGTGCCAGCAGGAGCGGGACCCCCTACGAGCAGTACTTC.

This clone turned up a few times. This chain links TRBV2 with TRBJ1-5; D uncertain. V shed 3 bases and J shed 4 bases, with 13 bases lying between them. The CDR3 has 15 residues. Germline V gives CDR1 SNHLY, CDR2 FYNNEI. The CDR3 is CASSDVGGRNQPQHF. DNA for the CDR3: TGTGCCAGCAGTGACGTGGGAGGCAGGAATCAGCCCCAGCATTTT.

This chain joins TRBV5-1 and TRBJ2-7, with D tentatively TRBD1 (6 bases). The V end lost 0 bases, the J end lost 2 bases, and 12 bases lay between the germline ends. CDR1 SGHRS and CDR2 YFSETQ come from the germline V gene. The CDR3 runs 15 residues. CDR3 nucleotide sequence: TGCGCCAGCAGCTTGGCCGTCGGACAGACCTACGAGCAGTACTTC. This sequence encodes CASSLAVGQTYEQYF.

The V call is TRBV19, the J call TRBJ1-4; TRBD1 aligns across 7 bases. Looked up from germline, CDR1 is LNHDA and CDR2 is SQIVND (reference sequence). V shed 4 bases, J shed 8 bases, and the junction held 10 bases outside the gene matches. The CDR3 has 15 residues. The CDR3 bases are TGTGCCAGTAGTACCGGAGACAGGGAGTACGAAAAACTGTTTTTT. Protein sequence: CASSTGDREYEKLFF.

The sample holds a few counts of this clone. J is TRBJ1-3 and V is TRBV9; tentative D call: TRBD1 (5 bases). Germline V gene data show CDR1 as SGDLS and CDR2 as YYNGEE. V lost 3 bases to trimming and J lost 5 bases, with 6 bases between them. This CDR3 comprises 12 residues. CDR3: CASSDRRNTIYF. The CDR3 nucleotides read TGTGCCAGCAGCGACAGGCGAAACACCATATATTTT.

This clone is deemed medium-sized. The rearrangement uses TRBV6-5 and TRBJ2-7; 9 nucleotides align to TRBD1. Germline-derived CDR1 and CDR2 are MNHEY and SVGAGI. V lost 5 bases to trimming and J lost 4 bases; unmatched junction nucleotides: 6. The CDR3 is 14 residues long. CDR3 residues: CASSAGTGRYEQYF. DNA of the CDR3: TGTGCCAGCAGTGCCGGGACAGGGCGATACGAGCAGTACTTC.

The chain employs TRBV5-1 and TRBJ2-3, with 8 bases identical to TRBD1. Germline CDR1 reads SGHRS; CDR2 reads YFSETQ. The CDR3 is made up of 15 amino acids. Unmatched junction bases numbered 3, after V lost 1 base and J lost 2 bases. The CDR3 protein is CASSLQGATTDTQYF. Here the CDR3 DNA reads TGCGCCAGCAGCTTGCAGGGGGCAACCACAGATACGCAGTATTTT.

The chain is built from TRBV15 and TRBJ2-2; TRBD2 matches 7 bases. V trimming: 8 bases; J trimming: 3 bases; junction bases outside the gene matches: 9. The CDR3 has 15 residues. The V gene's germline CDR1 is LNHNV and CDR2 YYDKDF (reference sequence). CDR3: CATRLTSKDTGELFF. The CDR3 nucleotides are TGTGCCACCCGCTTGACTAGCAAGGACACCGGGGAGCTGTTTTTT.

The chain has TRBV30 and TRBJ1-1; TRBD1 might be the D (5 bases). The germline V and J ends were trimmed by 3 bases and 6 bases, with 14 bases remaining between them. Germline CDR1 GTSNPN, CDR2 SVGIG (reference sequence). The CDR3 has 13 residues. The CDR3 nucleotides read TGTGCCTGGAGCATCAGGGAAGGGGCTGAAGCTTTCTTT. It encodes CAWSIREGAEAFF. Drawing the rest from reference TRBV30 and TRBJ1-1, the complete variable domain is SQTIHQWPATLVQPVGSPLSLECTVEGTSNPNLYWYRQAAGRGLQLLFYSVGIGQISSEVPQNLSASRPQDRQFILSSKKLLLSDSGFYLCAWSIREGAEAFFGQGTRLTVV.

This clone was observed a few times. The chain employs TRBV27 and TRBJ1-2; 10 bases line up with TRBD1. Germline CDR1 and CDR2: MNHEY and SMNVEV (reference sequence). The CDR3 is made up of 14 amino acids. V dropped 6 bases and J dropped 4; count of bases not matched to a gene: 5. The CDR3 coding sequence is TGTGCCAGCAGGCGGGACAGGGGTACCTATGGCTACACCTTC. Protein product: CASRRDRGTYGYTF.

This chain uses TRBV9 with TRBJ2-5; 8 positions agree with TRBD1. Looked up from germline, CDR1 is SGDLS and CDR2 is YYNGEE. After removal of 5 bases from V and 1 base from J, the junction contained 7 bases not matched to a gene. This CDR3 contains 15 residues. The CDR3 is CASSRAGGPQETQYF. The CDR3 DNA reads TGTGCCAGCAGTCGGGCAGGGGGCCCCCAAGAGACCCAGTACTTC. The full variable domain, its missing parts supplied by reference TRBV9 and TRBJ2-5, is DSGVTQTPKHLITATGQRVTLRCSPRSGDLSVYWYQQSLDQGLQFLIQYYNGEERAKGNILERFSAQQFPDLHSELNLSSLELGDSALYFCASSRAGGPQETQYFGPGTRLLVL.

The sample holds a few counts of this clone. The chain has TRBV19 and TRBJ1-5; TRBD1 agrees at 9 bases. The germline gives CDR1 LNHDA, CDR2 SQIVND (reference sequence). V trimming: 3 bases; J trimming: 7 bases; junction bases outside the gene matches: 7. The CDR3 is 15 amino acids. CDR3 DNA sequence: TGTGCCAGTAGTATCTTGGACAGGGGAAAACAGCCCCAGCATTTT. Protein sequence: CASSILDRGKQPQHF.